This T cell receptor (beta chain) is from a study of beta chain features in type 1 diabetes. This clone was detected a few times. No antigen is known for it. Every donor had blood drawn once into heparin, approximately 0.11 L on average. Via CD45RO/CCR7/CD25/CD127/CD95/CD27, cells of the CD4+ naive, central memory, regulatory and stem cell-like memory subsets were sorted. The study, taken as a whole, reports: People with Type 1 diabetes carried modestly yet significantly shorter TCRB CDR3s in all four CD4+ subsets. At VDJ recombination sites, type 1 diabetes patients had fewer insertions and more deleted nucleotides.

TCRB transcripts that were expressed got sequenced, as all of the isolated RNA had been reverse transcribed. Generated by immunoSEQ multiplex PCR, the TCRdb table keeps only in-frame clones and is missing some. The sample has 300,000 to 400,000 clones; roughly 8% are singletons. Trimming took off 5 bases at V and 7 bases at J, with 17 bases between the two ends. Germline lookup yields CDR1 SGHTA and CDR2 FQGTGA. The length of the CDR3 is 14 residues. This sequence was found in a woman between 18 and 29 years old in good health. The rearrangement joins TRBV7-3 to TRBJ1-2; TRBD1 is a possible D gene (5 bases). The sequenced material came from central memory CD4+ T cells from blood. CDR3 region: CASSTGGQGAGYTF. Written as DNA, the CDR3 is TGTGCCAGCAGCACCGGAGGGCAGGGAGCTGGCTACACCTTC. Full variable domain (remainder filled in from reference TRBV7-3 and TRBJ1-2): GAGVSQTPSNKVTEKGKYVELRCDPISGHTALYWYRQSLGQGPEFLIYFQGTGAADDSGLPNDRFFAVRPEGSVSTLKIQRTERGDSAVYLCASSTGGQGAGYTFGSGTRLTVV.